The 14 T cell receptor beta chains in this list originate from one sample, sequenced in a study of T cells in Graves' hyperthyroidism and ophthalmopathy (dated by TCRdb to between 2017 and 2020). Library preparation employed multiplex PCR. Sequencing relied on an Illumina HiSeq 2000. TCR beta CDR3 regions were amplified from RNA transcripts. A first-round RT-PCR of the TCR CDR3 used the HTBI primer set with the Qiagen OneStep RT-PCR kit. The public reads were reanalyzed by TCRdb: fastp trimming at Q25, MiXCR alignment, in-frame beta chains only. Rows are combined by CDR3 protein, so each entry shows the most common genes and DNA. The sample data list hundreds of thousands of distinct CDR3 sequences, and 16% of these were observed just once. 15% to 20% of the sample rests with the top ten. Source material: blood. These receptors were obtained from a woman under 30 with Graves' hyperthyroidism.

V gene TRBV7-6 combines with J gene TRBJ2-5; 12 nucleotides match TRBD2. This CDR3 contains 18 residues. The trim removed 3 bases at V and 2 bases at J, leaving 10 bases unmatched. Germline assignment: CDR1 SGHVS and CDR2 FNYEAQ. CDR3 bases: TGTGCCAGCAGCTTTTTTTCCGGACTAGCGGGGCAACAAGAGACCCAGTACTTC. It specifies CASSFFSGLAGQQETQYF.

This clonotype has more than one count but fewer than ten. The chain has TRBV5-8 and TRBJ2-3; 11 positions match TRBD2. Trimming at V came to 1 base and at J to 6 bases, leaving 10 bases not matched to a gene. Germline-derived CDR1 and CDR2 are SGHTS and YDEGEE. This CDR3 comprises 17 residues. DNA for the CDR3: TGTGCCAGCAGCTTGACCCGACTAGCGGGGACCCCGGATACGCAGTATTTT. Amino acids: CASSLTRLAGTPDTQYF. Combining the CDR3 with reference TRBV5-8 and TRBJ2-3 gives the whole variable domain EAGVTQSPTHLIKTRGQQATLRCSPISGHTSVYWYQQALGLGLQFLLWYDEGEERNRGNFPPRFSGRQFPNYSSELNVNALELEDSALYLCASSLTRLAGTPDTQYFGPGTRLTVL.

In this sample, this clonotype turned up a few times. The chain is built from TRBV27 and TRBJ2-2; possible D gene TRBD2, 6 bases. Germline loops: CDR1 MNHEY, CDR2 SMNVEV (reference sequence). Deletions cut 3 bases from V and 6 bases from J, with 11 bases between. The CDR3 contains 14 residues. The DNA for the CDR3 is TGTGCCAGCAGTTTGGGGGGTCGTCCCGGGGAGCTGTTTTTT. This encodes CASSLGGRPGELFF.

The rearrangement uses TRBV27 and TRBJ2-1; 8 bases match TRBD2. V lost 3 bases, J lost 6 bases, and 4 bases stayed unmatched. Germline loops: CDR1 MNHEY, CDR2 SMNVEV (reference sequence). The CDR3 extends over 14 amino acids. The CDR3 DNA is TGTGCCAGCAGTTTCGGCGCGGGAGGCAATGAGCAGTTCTTC. As protein: CASSFGAGGNEQFF.

This clonotype was recorded at least ten times. As DNA, the CDR3 is TGTGCCAGCAGGGGACAGGGAAGGGATGGCTACACCTTC. Amino acid sequence: CASRGQGRDGYTF. The gene calls are TRBV3-2 and TRBJ1-2; TRBD1 is the table's D call, not checked against the DNA. TRBV3-2 is termed a pseudogene. This CDR3 has 13 residues.

The chain links TRBV9 to TRBJ2-7; D is ambiguous. The CDR3 contains 16 residues. V was clipped by 7 bases and J by 6 bases, with 26 bases between them. Germline V gene data show CDR1 as SGDLS and CDR2 as YYNGEE. CDR3 coding DNA: TGTGCCAGCGGTCGCGAAGTAGGGCTTGGGAACTCCGAGCAGTACTTC. Encoded protein: CASGREVGLGNSEQYF. Full variable domain (rest looked up from reference TRBV9 and TRBJ2-7): DSGVTQTPKHLITATGQRVTLRCSPRSGDLSVYWYQQSLDQGLQFLIQYYNGEERAKGNILERFSAQQFPDLHSELNLSSLELGDSALYFCASGREVGLGNSEQYFGPGTRLTVT.

This clonotype was recorded only once. A much larger clone differs by one base, so this may be a read error. The chain carries TRBV28 and TRBJ2-2; 8 bases agree with TRBD2. The CDR3 is 17 residues long. Germline assignment: CDR1 MDHEN and CDR2 SYDVKM. Trimming removed 2 bases from V and 2 bases from J; junction bases left unmatched: 7. CDR3: CASSLNGRAGNTGELFF. Here the CDR3 DNA reads TGTGCCAGCAGTTTAAACGGGAGGGCAGGAAACACCGGGGAGCTGTTTTTT.

This clonotype was seen at least ten times. The rearrangement links TRBV6-2 or TRBV6-3 to TRBJ2-3, with D tentatively TRBD1 or TRBD2 (6 bases each). The CDR3 sequence is 14 residues long. Trimming shortened V by 2 bases and J by 4 bases, and 10 bases separated the two germline ends. In germline, CDR1 is MNHEY, CDR2 SVGEGT. This chain's CDR3 is CASSYAGEADTQYF. The CDR3 nucleotides are TGTGCCAGCAGTTACGCAGGGGAGGCAGATACGCAGTATTTT.

The chain recombines TRBV5-6 with TRBJ2-7, with 14 bases lining up with TRBD2. The trim removed 4 bases at V and 6 bases at J, leaving 3 bases unmatched. Germline loops: CDR1 SGHDT, CDR2 YYEEEE. The length of the CDR3 is 14 residues. The CDR3, as DNA: TGTGCCAGCAGCACGGGACTAGCGGGAGTCGAGCAGTACTTC. This codes for CASSTGLAGVEQYF. The complete variable domain, with remaining parts taken from reference TRBV5-6 and TRBJ2-7, reads DAGVTQSPTHLIKTRGQQVTLRCSPKSGHDTVSWYQQALGQGPQFIFQYYEEEERQRGNFPDRFSGHQFPNYSSELNVNALLLGDSALYLCASSTGLAGVEQYFGPGTRLTVT.

This clonotype showed up just a few times. This chain connects TRBV20-1 to TRBJ2-4; D ambiguous. V lost 3 bases and J lost 8, with 17 bases in between. The CDR3 covers 14 residues. CDR1 DFQATT and CDR2 SNEGSKA come from the germline V gene (reference sequence). The CDR3 here is CSARSVLSSDIQYF. The CDR3 nucleotides are TGCAGTGCTAGGTCCGTGCTCAGCTCGGACATTCAGTACTTC.

V and J are TRBV2 and TRBJ1-2; D might be TRBD1 (6 bases). V lost 7 bases and J 1 base, leaving 22 bases between the germline ends. This CDR3 has 17 amino acids. Germline-derived CDR1 and CDR2 are SNHLY and FYNNEI. For the CDR3, the DNA is TGTGCCAGCATTCCGGGCTTCTTTACAGGGTTTAACTATGGCTACACCTTC. It is translated as CASIPGFFTGFNYGYTF.

The sample holds many counts of this clonotype. The chain is built from TRBV20-1 and TRBJ2-1; D may be TRBD2 (5 bases). This CDR3 contains 12 residues. Deletions cut 8 bases from V and 3 bases from J, with 11 bases between. Germline CDR1 reads DFQATT; CDR2 reads SNEGSKA (reference sequence). The DNA of the CDR3 is TGCAGTCTGGAGGAAGACTACAATGAGCAGTTCTTC. Amino acid sequence: CSLEEDYNEQFF.

This clonotype was counted ten times or more. The rearrangement links TRBV12-3 or TRBV12-4 to TRBJ1-1, with a weak D call TRBD1 (5 bases). The CDR3 covers 15 residues. Trimming took off 6 bases at V and 1 base at J, with 15 bases between the two ends. DNA for the CDR3: TGTGCCAGCAGGCCGCAGGGACTTCAGAACACTGAAGCTTTCTTT. As protein: CASRPQGLQNTEAFF.

The gene calls are TRBV19 and TRBJ2-7, with 12 nucleotides matching TRBD2. The V gene's germline CDR1 is LNHDA and CDR2 SQIVND (reference sequence). Losses at the gene ends were 4 bases for V and 2 bases for J; bases not matched to a gene: 9. CDR3 size: 17 residues. CDR3 sequence: CASSTIQTSGSPYEQYF. As DNA, the CDR3 is TGTGCCAGTAGTACCATCCAGACTAGCGGGAGCCCCTACGAGCAGTACTTC.